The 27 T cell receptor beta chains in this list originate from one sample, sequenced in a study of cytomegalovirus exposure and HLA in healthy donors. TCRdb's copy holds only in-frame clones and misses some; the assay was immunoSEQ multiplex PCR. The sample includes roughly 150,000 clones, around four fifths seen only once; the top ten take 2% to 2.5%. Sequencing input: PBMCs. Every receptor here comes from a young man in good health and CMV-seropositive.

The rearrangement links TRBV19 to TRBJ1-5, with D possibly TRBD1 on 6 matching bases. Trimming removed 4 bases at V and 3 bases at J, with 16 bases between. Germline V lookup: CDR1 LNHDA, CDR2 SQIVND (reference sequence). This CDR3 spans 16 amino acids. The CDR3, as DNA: TGTGCCAGTAGTACTTGGCCAGGGGAGTCCAATCAGCCCCAGCATTTT. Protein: CASSTWPGESNQPQHF. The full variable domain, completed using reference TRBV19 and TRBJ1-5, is DGGITQSPKYLFRKEGQNVTLSCEQNLNHDAMYWYRQDPGQGLRLIYYSQIVNDFQKGDIAEGYSVSREKKESFPLTVTSAQKNPTAFYLCASSTWPGESNQPQHFGDGTRLSIL.

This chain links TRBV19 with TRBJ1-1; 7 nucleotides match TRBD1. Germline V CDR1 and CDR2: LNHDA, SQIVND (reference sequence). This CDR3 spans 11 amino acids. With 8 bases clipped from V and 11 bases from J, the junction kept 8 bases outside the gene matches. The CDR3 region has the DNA TGTGCCAGTGTAGACAGGGAGGTTGCTTTCTTT. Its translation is CASVDREVAFF.

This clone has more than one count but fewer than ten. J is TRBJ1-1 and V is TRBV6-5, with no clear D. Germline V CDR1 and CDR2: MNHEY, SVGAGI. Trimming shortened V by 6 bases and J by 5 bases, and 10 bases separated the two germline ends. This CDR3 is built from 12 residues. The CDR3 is CASRLRGTEAFF. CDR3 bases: TGTGCCAGCAGGCTCAGAGGGACTGAAGCTTTCTTT.

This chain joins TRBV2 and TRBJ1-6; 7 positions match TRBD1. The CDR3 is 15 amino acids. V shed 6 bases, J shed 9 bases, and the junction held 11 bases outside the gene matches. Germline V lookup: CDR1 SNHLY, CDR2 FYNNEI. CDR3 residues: CASSADGGGGSPLHF. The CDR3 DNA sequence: TGTGCCAGCAGCGCCGACGGAGGGGGCGGTTCACCCCTCCACTTT.

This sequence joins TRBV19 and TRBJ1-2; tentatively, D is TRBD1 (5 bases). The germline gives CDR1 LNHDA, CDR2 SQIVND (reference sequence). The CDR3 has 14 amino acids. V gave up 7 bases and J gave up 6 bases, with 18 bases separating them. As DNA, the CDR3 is TGTGCCAGTACCCCCTCGCGGGGGTCCAATGGCTACACCTTC. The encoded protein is CASTPSRGSNGYTF.

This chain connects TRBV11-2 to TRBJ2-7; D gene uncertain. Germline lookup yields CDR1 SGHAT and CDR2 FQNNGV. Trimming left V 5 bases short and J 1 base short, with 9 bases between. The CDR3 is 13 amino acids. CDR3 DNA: TGTGCCAGCAGCCGCGGCCTATCCTACGAGCAGTACTTC. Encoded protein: CASSRGLSYEQYF.

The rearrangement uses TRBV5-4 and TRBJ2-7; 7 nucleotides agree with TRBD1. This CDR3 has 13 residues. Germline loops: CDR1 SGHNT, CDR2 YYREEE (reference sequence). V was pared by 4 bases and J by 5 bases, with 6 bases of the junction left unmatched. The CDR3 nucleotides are TGTGCCAGCAGCGCTGGACAGGCCCACGAGCAGTACTTC. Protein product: CASSAGQAHEQYF.

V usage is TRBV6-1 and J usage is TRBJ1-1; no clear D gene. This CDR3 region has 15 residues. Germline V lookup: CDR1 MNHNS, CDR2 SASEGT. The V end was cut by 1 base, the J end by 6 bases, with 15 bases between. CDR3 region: CASSEGVYYLAEAFF. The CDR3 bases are TGTGCCAGCAGTGAAGGGGTGTACTATTTAGCTGAAGCTTTCTTT.

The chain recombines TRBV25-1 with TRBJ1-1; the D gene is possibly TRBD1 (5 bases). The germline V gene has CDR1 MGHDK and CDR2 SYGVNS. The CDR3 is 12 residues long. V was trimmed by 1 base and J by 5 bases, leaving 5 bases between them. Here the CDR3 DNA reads TGTGCCAGCAGTGAATCAGGGACTGAAGCTTTCTTT. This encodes CASSESGTEAFF.

CDR3 sequence: CASSLAGKAAEKLFF. For the CDR3, the DNA is TGCGCCAGCAGCTTGGCCGGGAAGGCGGCTGAAAAACTGTTTTTT. The rearrangement joins TRBV5-1 to TRBJ1-4, with no clear D. The CDR3 has 15 amino acids. Looked up from germline, CDR1 is SGHRS and CDR2 is YFSETQ. V lost 0 bases and J 7 bases, leaving 13 bases between the germline ends.

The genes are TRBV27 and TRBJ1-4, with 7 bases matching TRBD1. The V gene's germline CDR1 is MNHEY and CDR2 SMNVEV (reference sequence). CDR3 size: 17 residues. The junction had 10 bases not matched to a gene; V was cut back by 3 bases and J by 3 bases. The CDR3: CASSFPLLDRANEKLFF. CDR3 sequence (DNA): TGTGCCAGCAGTTTCCCCCTTTTAGACAGGGCTAATGAAAAACTGTTTTTT.

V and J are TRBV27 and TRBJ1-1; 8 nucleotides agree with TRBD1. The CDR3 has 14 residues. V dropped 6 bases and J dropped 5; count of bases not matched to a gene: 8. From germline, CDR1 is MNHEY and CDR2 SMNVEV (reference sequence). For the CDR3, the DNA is TGTGCCAGCAGACCGACAGGGGAGGAAACTGAAGCTTTCTTT. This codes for CASRPTGEETEAFF.

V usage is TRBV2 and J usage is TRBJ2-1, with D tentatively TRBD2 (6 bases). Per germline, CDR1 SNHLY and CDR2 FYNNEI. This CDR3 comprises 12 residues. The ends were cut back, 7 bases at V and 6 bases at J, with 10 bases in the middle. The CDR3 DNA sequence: TGTGCCAGCATGGAGGGAGGCAATGAGCAGTTCTTC. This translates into CASMEGGNEQFF.

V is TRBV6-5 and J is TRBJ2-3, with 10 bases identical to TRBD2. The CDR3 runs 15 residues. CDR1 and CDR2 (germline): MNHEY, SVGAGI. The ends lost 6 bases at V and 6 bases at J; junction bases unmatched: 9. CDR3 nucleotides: TGTGCCAGCAGGTCTCTAGCGGGGGCCAGTGATACGCAGTATTTT. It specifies CASRSLAGASDTQYF.

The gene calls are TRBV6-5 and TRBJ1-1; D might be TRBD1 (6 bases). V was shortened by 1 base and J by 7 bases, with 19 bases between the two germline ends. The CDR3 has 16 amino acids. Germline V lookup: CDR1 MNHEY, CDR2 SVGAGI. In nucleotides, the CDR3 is TGTGCCAGCAGTTACTACCTCGAGCGGGGACAAGGTGAAGCTTTCTTT. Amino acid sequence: CASSYYLERGQGEAFF.

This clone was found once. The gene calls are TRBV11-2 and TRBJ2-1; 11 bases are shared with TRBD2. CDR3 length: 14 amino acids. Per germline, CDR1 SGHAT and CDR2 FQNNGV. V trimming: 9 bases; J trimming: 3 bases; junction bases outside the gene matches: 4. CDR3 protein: CASKLAGDYNEQFF. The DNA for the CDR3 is TGTGCCAGTAAACTAGCGGGGGACTACAATGAGCAGTTCTTC.

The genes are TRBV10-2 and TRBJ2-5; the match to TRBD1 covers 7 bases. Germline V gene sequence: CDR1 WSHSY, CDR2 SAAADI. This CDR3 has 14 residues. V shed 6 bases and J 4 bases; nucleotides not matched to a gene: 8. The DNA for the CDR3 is TGCGCCAGCAGGGAGACAGGGTTGGTAGAGACCCAGTACTTC. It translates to CASRETGLVETQYF.

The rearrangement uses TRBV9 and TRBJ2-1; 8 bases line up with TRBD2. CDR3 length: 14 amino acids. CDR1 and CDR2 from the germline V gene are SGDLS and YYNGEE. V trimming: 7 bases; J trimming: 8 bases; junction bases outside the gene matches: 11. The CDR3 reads CASAPWTSLYEQFF. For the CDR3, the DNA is TGTGCCAGCGCCCCCTGGACTAGCCTCTATGAGCAGTTCTTC.

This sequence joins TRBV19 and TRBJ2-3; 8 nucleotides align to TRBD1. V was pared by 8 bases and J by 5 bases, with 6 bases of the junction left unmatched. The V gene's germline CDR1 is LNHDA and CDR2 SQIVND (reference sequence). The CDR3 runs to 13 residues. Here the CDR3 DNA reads TGTGCCAGTTACTCAGGGGGCGGAGATACGCAGTATTTT. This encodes CASYSGGGDTQYF. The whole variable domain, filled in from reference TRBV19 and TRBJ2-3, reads DGGITQSPKYLFRKEGQNVTLSCEQNLNHDAMYWYRQDPGQGLRLIYYSQIVNDFQKGDIAEGYSVSREKKESFPLTVTSAQKNPTAFYLCASYSGGGDTQYFGPGTRLTVL.

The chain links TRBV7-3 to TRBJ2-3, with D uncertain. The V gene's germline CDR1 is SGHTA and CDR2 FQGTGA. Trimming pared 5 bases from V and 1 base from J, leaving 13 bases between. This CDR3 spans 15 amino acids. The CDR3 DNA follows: TGTGCCAGCAGCCCCCGCGCGGCAGGCACAGATACGCAGTATTTT. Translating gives CASSPRAAGTDTQYF.

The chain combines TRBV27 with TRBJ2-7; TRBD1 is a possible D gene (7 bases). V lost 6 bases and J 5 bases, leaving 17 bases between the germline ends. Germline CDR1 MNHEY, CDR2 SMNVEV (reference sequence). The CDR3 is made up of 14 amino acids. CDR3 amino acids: CASRGGTGAHEQYF. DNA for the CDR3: TGTGCCAGCAGAGGGGGCACGGGGGCCCACGAGCAGTACTTC.

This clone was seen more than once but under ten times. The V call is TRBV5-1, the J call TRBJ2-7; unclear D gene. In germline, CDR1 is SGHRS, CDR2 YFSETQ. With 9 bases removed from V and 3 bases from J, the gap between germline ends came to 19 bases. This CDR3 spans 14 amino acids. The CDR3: CATVRRLVFYEQYF. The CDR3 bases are TGCGCCACGGTAAGGCGGCTGGTATTCTACGAGCAGTACTTC.

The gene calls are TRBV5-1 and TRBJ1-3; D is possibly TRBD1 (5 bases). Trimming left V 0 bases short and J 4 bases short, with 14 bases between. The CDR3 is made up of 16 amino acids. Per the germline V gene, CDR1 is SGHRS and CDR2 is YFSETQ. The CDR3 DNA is TGCGCCAGCAGCTTGGAAGACAGTATTGAAGGAAACACCATATATTTT. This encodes CASSLEDSIEGNTIYF.

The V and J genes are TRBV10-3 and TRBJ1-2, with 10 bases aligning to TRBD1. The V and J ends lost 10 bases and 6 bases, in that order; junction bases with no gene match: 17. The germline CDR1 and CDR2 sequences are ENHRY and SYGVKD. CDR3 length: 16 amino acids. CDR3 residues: CASTKGQGTAGDGYTF. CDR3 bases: TGTGCCAGCACGAAGGGACAGGGGACCGCCGGAGATGGCTACACCTTC.

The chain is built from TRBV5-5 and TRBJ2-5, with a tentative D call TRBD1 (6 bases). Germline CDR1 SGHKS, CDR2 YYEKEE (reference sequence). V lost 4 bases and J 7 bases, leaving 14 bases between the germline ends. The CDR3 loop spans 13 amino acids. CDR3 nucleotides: TGTGCCAGCAGCGGAACAGGGATGGCGACCCAGTACTTC. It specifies CASSGTGMATQYF.

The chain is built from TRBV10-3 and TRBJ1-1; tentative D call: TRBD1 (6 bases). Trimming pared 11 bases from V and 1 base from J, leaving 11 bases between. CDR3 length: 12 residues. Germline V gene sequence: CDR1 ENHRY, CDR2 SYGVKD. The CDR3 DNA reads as TGTGCCGGGGGGGCGCGGAACACTGAAGCTTTCTTT. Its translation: CAGGARNTEAFF.

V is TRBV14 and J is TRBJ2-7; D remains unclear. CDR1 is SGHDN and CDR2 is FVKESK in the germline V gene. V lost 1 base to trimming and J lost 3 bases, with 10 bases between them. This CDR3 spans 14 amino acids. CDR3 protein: CASSQGLGGYEQYF. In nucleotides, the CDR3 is TGTGCCAGCAGCCAAGGTCTAGGCGGCTACGAGCAGTACTTC.